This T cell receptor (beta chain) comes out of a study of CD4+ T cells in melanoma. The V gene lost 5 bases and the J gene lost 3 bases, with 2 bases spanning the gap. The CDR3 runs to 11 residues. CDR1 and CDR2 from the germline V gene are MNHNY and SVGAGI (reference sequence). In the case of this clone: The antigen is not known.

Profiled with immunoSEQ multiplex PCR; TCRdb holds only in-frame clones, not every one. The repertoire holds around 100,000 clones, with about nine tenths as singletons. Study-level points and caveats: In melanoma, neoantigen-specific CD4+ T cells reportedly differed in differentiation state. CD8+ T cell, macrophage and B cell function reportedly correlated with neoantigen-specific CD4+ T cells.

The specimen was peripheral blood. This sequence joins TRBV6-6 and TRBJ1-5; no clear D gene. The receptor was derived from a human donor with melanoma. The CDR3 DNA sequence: TGTGCCAGCAGTCCCAATCAGCCCCAGCATTTT. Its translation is CASSPNQPQHF.